One TCR beta chain is described in this entry. Assay used: immunoSEQ multiplex PCR; TCRdb lists only in-frame clones, some missing. Here the sample spans about 25,000 clones, approximately 94% being singletons. The data are from a study of blood T cell repertoires in COVID-19. On the study more broadly: Spain, Italy and the United States supplied samples that represented acute and convalescent COVID-19.

Sequencing input: peripheral blood. The TCR was taken from a human donor with active COVID-19. The donor label of this sample is uncertain.

The CDR3 coding sequence is TGTGCCAGCAGCACCAGCGGGGGGCGGAACGAGCAGTACTTC. This encodes CASSTSGGRNEQYF. This chain connects TRBV7-2 to TRBJ2-7; 9 nucleotides agree with TRBD2. This CDR3 contains 14 residues. Germline CDR1 and CDR2: SGHTA and FQGNSA. Trimming cost V 5 bases and J 5 bases; bases outside gene matches: 7. Complete variable domain (other parts from reference TRBV7-2 and TRBJ2-7): GAGVSQSPSNKVTEKGKDVELRCDPISGHTALYWYRQSLGQGLEFLIYFQGNSAPDKSGLPSDRFSAERTGGSVSTLTIQRTQQEDSAVYLCASSTSGGRNEQYFGPGTRLTVT.